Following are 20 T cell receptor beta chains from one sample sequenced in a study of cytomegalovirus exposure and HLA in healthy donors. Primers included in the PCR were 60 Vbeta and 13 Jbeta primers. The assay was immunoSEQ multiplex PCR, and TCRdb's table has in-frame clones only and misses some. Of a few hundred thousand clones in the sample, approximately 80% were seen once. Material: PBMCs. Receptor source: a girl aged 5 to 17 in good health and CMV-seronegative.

CDR3 protein: CASSEGRLGGKVDEQYF. The CDR3 coding sequence is TGTGCCAGCAGTGAAGGGAGGTTGGGGGGGAAGGTTGACGAGCAGTACTTC. This rearrangement joins TRBV25-1 to TRBJ2-7; TRBD2 matches at 7 bases. The ends lost 2 bases at V and 5 bases at J; junction bases unmatched: 15. Per the germline V gene, CDR1 is MGHDK and CDR2 is SYGVNS. The CDR3 length is 17 residues.

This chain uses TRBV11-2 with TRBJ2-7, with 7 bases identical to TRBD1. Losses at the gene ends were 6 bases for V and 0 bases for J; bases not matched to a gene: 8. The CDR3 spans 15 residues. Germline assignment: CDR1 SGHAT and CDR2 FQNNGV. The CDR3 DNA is TGTGCCAGCAGTCAGCCCCGGACAGGCTCCTACGAGCAGTACTTC. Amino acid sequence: CASSQPRTGSYEQYF.

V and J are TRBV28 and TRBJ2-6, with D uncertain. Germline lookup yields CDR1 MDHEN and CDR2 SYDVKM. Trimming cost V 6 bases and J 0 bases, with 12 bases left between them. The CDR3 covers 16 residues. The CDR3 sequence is CASSLADFSGANVLTF. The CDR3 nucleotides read TGTGCCAGCAGCCTGGCGGATTTCTCTGGGGCCAACGTCCTGACTTTC. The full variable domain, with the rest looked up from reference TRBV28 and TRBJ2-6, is DVKVTQSSRYLVKRTGEKVFLECVQDMDHENMFWYRQDPGLGLRLIYFSYDVKMKEKGDIPEGYSVSREKKERFSLILESASTNQTSMYLCASSLADFSGANVLTFGAGSRLTVL.

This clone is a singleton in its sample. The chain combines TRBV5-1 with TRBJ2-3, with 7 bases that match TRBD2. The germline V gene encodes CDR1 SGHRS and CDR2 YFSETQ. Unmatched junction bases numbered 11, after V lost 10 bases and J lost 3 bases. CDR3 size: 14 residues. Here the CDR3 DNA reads TGCGCCCTAGGCCGGGAGGAGGGGACAGATACGCAGTATTTT. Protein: CALGREEGTDTQYF.

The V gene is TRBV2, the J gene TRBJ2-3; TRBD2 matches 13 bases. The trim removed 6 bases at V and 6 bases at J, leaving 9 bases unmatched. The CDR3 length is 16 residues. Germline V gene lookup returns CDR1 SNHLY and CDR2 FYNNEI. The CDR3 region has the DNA TGTGCCAGCAGGACCCCGACTAGCGGGAGGTCGGATACGCAGTATTTT. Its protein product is CASRTPTSGRSDTQYF.

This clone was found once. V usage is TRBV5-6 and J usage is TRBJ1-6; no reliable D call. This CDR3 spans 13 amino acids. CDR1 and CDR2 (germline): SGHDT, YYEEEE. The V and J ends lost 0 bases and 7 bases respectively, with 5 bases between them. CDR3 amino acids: CASSLVLNSPLHF. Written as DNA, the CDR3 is TGTGCCAGCAGCTTGGTCCTAAATTCACCCCTCCACTTT.

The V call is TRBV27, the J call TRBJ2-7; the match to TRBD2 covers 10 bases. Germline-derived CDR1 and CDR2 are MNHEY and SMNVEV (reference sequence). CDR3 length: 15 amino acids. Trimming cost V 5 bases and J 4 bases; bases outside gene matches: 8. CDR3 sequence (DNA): TGTGCCAGCAGTCCTCCCAAGCGGGGGGGTTACGAGCAGTACTTC. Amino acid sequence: CASSPPKRGGYEQYF.

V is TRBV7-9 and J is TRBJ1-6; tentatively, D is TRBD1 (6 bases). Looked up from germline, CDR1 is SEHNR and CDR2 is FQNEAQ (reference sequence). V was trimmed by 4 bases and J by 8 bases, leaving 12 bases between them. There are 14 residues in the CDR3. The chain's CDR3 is CASSSQGKYSPLHF. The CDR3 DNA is TGTGCCAGCAGCTCGCAGGGGAAATATTCACCCCTCCACTTT.

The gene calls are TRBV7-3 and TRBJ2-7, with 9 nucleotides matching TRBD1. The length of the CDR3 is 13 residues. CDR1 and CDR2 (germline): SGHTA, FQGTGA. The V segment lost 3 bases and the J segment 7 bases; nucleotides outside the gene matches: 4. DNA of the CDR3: TGTGCCAGCAGCTTGGGGACAGGGCTTGAGCAGTACTTC. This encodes CASSLGTGLEQYF.

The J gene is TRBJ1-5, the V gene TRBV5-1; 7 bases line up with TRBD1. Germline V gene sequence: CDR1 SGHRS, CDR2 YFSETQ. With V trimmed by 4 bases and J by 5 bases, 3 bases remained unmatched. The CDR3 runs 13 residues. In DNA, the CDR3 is TGCGCCAGCAGCAAAACAGGGGATCAGCCCCAGCATTTT. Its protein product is CASSKTGDQPQHF.

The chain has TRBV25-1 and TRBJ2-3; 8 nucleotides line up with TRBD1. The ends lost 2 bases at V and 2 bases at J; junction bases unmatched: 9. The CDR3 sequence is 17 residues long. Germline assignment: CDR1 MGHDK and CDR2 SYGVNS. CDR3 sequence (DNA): TGTGCCAGCAGTGAACTGTGGACAGGGCCCTTCACAGATACGCAGTATTTT. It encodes CASSELWTGPFTDTQYF.

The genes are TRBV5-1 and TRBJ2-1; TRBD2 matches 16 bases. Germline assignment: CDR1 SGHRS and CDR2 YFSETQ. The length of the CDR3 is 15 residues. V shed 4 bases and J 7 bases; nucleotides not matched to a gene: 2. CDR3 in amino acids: CASSPGLAGGNEQFF. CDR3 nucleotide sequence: TGCGCCAGCAGCCCGGGACTAGCGGGAGGGAATGAGCAGTTCTTC.

The CDR3 DNA reads TGTGCCAGCAAGTTGGGTACAGGGGGCGCAAATGGCTACACCTTC. It encodes CASKLGTGGANGYTF. V and J are TRBV2 and TRBJ1-2; the match to TRBD1 covers 9 bases. The germline V gene has CDR1 SNHLY and CDR2 FYNNEI. The trim removed 7 bases at V and 6 bases at J, leaving 12 bases unmatched. The CDR3 covers 15 residues.

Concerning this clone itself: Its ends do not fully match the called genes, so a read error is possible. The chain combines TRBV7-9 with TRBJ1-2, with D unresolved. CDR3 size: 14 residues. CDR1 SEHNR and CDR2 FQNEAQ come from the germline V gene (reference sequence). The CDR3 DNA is TGTTCCAGCAGCGCCTATAAGTCTAACTATGGCTACACCTTC. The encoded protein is CSSSAYKSNYGYTF. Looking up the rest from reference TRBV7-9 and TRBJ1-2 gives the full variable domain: DTGVSQNPRHKITKRGQNVTFRCDPISEHNRLYWYRQTLGQGPEFLTYFQNEAQLEKSRLLSDRFSAERPKGSFSTLEIQRTEQGDSAMYLCSSSAYKSNYGYTFGSGTRLTVV.

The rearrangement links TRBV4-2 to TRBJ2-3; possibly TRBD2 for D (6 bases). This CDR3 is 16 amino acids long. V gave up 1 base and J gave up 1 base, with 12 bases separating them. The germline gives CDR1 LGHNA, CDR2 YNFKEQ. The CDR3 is CASSQVVGGGTDTQYF. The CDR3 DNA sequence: TGTGCCAGCAGCCAAGTGGTGGGCGGGGGCACAGATACGCAGTATTTT.

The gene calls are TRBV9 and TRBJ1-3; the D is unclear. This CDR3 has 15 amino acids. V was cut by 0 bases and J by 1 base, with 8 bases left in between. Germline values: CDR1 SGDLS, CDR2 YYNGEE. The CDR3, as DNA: TGTGCCAGCAGCGTAGCTTCCGGTTCTGGAAACACCATATATTTT. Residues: CASSVASGSGNTIYF.

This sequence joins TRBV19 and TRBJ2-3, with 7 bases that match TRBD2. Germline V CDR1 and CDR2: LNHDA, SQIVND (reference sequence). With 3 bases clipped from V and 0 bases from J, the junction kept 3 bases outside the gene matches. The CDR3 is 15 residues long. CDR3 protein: CASSMGGVSTDTQYF. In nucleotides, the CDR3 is TGTGCCAGTAGTATGGGGGGGGTAAGCACAGATACGCAGTATTTT.

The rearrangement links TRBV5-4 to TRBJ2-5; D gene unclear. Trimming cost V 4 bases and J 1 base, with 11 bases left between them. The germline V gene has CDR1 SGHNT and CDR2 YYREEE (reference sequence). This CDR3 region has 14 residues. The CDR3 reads CASSRVVSQETQYF. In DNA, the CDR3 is TGTGCCAGCAGCCGGGTAGTTTCCCAAGAGACCCAGTACTTC.

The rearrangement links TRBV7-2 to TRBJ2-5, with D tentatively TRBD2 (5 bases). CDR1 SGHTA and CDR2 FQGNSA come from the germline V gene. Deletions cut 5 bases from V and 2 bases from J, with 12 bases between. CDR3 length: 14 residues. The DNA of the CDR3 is TGTGCCAGCAGCCTTGCGGGCTCTCAAGAGACCCAGTACTTC. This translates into CASSLAGSQETQYF.

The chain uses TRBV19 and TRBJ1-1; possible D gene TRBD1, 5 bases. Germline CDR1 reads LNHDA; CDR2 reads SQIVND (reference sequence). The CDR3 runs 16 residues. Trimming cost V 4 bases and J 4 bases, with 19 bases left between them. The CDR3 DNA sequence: TGTGCCAGTAGTAATAAGGGCTCACGGGGGGGCACTGAAGCTTTCTTT. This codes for CASSNKGSRGGTEAFF.